These T cell receptor beta chains were read from a single sample in a study of cytomegalovirus exposure and HLA in healthy donors. Sequencing used immunoSEQ multiplex PCR; TCRdb keeps in-frame clones, though not all of them. The sample yields 180,000 or so clones, about four fifths seen once. The specimen was PBMCs. Receptors were obtained from a man aged 35 to 55 in good health and CMV-seronegative. The CDR3 runs from the conserved cysteine through the conserved F or W. Fields, in order: J gene, V gene, D gene, clone size, CDR3 DNA, CDR3 protein. The D gene is left open where the match is weak. Only some rows state a clone size, as once, few, many or a class for expanded clones.

j_call: TRBJ1-2
v_call: TRBV9
d_call: TRBD1
clone_size: .
cdr3_nt: TGTGCCAGCAGCCCTCTGACAGGGGGCAGTTCGAACTATGGCTACACCTTC
cdr3_aa: CASSPLTGGSSNYGYTF

j_call: TRBJ2-4
v_call: TRBV4-3
d_call: .
clone_size: once
cdr3_nt: TGCGCCAGCAGCCAAGATAAGGGGTGGGACATTCAGTACTTC
cdr3_aa: CASSQDKGWDIQYF

j_call: TRBJ1-5
v_call: TRBV7-6
d_call: .
clone_size: .
cdr3_nt: TGTGCCAGCAGCGGACAGAACAATCAGCCCCAGCATTTT
cdr3_aa: CASSGQNNQPQHF

j_call: TRBJ1-2
v_call: TRBV29-1
d_call: .
clone_size: .
cdr3_nt: TGCAGCGTTTTTCGGGAAAATGGCTACACCTTC
cdr3_aa: CSVFRENGYTF

j_call: TRBJ2-3
v_call: TRBV9
d_call: .
clone_size: .
cdr3_nt: TGTGCCAGCAGCGCTGAACCAGGGTCAGGTAGGACAGATACGCAGTATTTT
cdr3_aa: CASSAEPGSGRTDTQYF

j_call: TRBJ1-2
v_call: TRBV27
d_call: TRBD1
clone_size: .
cdr3_nt: TGTGCCAGCAGTTTTCACCCGGCCAGGGGGGTCTATGGCTACACCTTC
cdr3_aa: CASSFHPARGVYGYTF

j_call: TRBJ1-1
v_call: TRBV5-1
d_call: .
clone_size: .
cdr3_nt: TGCGCCAGCAGCTTGGAACGGGGGAACACTGAAGCTTTCTTT
cdr3_aa: CASSLERGNTEAFF

j_call: TRBJ2-2
v_call: TRBV19
d_call: .
clone_size: .
cdr3_nt: TGTGCCAGTAGTATTAATTCCCCCGGGGAGCTGTTTTTT
cdr3_aa: CASSINSPGELFF

j_call: TRBJ1-4
v_call: TRBV5-4
d_call: TRBD1
clone_size: .
cdr3_nt: TGTGCCAGCAGCTCCGTATGGGGACAGGATGAAAAACTGTTTTTT
cdr3_aa: CASSSVWGQDEKLFF

j_call: TRBJ2-6
v_call: TRBV5-1
d_call: TRBD1
clone_size: .
cdr3_nt: TGCGCCAGCAGTTCCGGCCGGGACAGGGGGATTGGGGCCAACGTCCTGACTTTC
cdr3_aa: CASSSGRDRGIGANVLTF

j_call: TRBJ2-5
v_call: TRBV7-7
d_call: .
clone_size: .
cdr3_nt: TGTGCTAGCAGCTCTCTACCCCAAGAGACCCAGTACTTC
cdr3_aa: CASSSLPQETQYF

j_call: TRBJ2-7
v_call: TRBV27
d_call: .
clone_size: .
cdr3_nt: TGTGCCAGCAGCCGGGGGGAGCAGTACTTC
cdr3_aa: CASSRGEQYF

j_call: TRBJ2-7
v_call: TRBV6-6
d_call: .
clone_size: .
cdr3_nt: TGTGCCAGCAGTTACTCCACAGGGAAAGCGCGCTACGAGCAGTACTTC
cdr3_aa: CASSYSTGKARYEQYF

j_call: TRBJ2-3
v_call: TRBV9
d_call: .
clone_size: .
cdr3_nt: TGTGCCAGCAGCGTAGGAGCAGCGTATAAACCCACAGATACGCAGTATTTT
cdr3_aa: CASSVGAAYKPTDTQYF

j_call: TRBJ2-2
v_call: TRBV7-8
d_call: TRBD2
clone_size: .
cdr3_nt: TGTGCCAGCAGCTTAGGAGCTAGCGGGGGATCGAACACCGGGGAGCTGTTTTTT
cdr3_aa: CASSLGASGGSNTGELFF

j_call: TRBJ2-1
v_call: TRBV9
d_call: .
clone_size: .
cdr3_nt: TGTGCCAGCAGCGCCGGGACTTACAATGAGCAGTTCTTC
cdr3_aa: CASSAGTYNEQFF

j_call: TRBJ2-2
v_call: TRBV2
d_call: .
clone_size: .
cdr3_nt: TGTGCCAGCAGTGAATCTAGCTCGAACACCGGGGAGCTGTTTTTT
cdr3_aa: CASSESSSNTGELFF

j_call: TRBJ1-1
v_call: TRBV7-9
d_call: TRBD1
clone_size: .
cdr3_nt: TGTGCCAGCAGCTTAGGACAGGGGGTGTCAGCTTTCTTT
cdr3_aa: CASSLGQGVSAFF

j_call: TRBJ2-5
v_call: TRBV6-1
d_call: .
clone_size: .
cdr3_nt: TGTGCCAGCAGCCGCCTGAGGAGAGAGACCCAGTACTTC
cdr3_aa: CASSRLRRETQYF

j_call: TRBJ1-2
v_call: TRBV7-6
d_call: TRBD1
clone_size: .
cdr3_nt: TGTGCCAGCAGCTTAACAGGGGTAGGGAACTATGGCTACACCTTC
cdr3_aa: CASSLTGVGNYGYTF

j_call: TRBJ2-1
v_call: TRBV18
d_call: TRBD2
clone_size: .
cdr3_nt: TGTGCCAGCTCCGCCCCGGGGGGGTGGTATGAGCAGTTCTTC
cdr3_aa: CASSAPGGWYEQFF

j_call: TRBJ1-5
v_call: TRBV10-2
d_call: .
clone_size: .
cdr3_nt: TGCGCCAGCAGTGAGTCGAAGGGGGATCAGCCCCAGCATTTT
cdr3_aa: CASSESKGDQPQHF

j_call: TRBJ1-2
v_call: TRBV7-9
d_call: .
clone_size: .
cdr3_nt: TGTGCCAGCAGCTTAGGGTACCAGGGGCCCCGCGCTGGCTACACCTTC
cdr3_aa: CASSLGYQGPRAGYTF

j_call: TRBJ2-1
v_call: TRBV7-3
d_call: .
clone_size: .
cdr3_nt: TGTGCCAGCAGCTTAGTTGGGAGCTCCTACAATGAGCAGTTCTTC
cdr3_aa: CASSLVGSSYNEQFF

j_call: TRBJ2-5
v_call: TRBV28
d_call: TRBD1
clone_size: .
cdr3_nt: TGTGCCAGCAGCTACGACAGGGGGCAAGAGACCCAGTACTTC
cdr3_aa: CASSYDRGQETQYF

j_call: TRBJ2-2
v_call: TRBV20-1
d_call: TRBD2
clone_size: .
cdr3_nt: TGCAGTGCTCTGACTAGCGGGAGGGTGTTTTTT
cdr3_aa: CSALTSGRVFF

j_call: TRBJ2-5
v_call: TRBV6-5
d_call: .
clone_size: .
cdr3_nt: TGTGCCAGCAGTGGGAGAGAGACCCAGTACTTC
cdr3_aa: CASSGRETQYF

j_call: TRBJ2-5
v_call: TRBV7-2
d_call: TRBD2
clone_size: .
cdr3_nt: TGTGCCAGCAGTCCGGGACTAGCGGGGACCGAGACCCAGTACTTC
cdr3_aa: CASSPGLAGTETQYF

j_call: TRBJ2-5
v_call: TRBV6-1
d_call: .
clone_size: .
cdr3_nt: TGTGCCAGCAGTGCCCACTCAACTATGGGTGAGACCCAGTACTTC
cdr3_aa: CASSAHSTMGETQYF

j_call: TRBJ2-7
v_call: TRBV6-5
d_call: .
clone_size: .
cdr3_nt: TGTGCCAGCAGTCTCAGGGGCTACGAGCAGTACTTC
cdr3_aa: CASSLRGYEQYF

j_call: TRBJ2-7
v_call: TRBV7-9
d_call: .
clone_size: .
cdr3_nt: TGTGCCAGCAGCCAGACCGGGTTCTACGAGCAGTACTTC
cdr3_aa: CASSQTGFYEQYF

j_call: TRBJ2-5
v_call: TRBV7-9
d_call: .
clone_size: .
cdr3_nt: TGTGCCAGCAGCTTAGGTCCAGTAGGGGGAAAAGAGACCCAGTACTTC
cdr3_aa: CASSLGPVGGKETQYF

j_call: TRBJ1-2
v_call: TRBV12-5
d_call: TRBD1
clone_size: .
cdr3_nt: TGTGCTAGTGGTGCCTCCTCCGGGACAGGTGTTTATGGCTACACCTTC
cdr3_aa: CASGASSGTGVYGYTF

j_call: TRBJ2-1
v_call: TRBV5-1
d_call: TRBD1
clone_size: few
cdr3_nt: TGCGCCAGCAGCTTGGTGGGACAGGCGTACAATGAGCAGTTCTTC
cdr3_aa: CASSLVGQAYNEQFF

j_call: TRBJ1-1
v_call: TRBV28
d_call: TRBD1
clone_size: few
cdr3_nt: TGTGCCAGCAGTCTACGGACAGGGGCGAGTGAAGCTTTCTTT
cdr3_aa: CASSLRTGASEAFF

j_call: TRBJ2-6
v_call: TRBV28
d_call: .
clone_size: .
cdr3_nt: TGTGCCAGCGGACAGCGCTCTGGGGCCAACGTCCTGACTTTC
cdr3_aa: CASGQRSGANVLTF

j_call: TRBJ1-2
v_call: TRBV9
d_call: TRBD1
clone_size: .
cdr3_nt: TGTGCCAGCAGCGCTTCTGGGACAGTCTATGGCTACACCTTC
cdr3_aa: CASSASGTVYGYTF